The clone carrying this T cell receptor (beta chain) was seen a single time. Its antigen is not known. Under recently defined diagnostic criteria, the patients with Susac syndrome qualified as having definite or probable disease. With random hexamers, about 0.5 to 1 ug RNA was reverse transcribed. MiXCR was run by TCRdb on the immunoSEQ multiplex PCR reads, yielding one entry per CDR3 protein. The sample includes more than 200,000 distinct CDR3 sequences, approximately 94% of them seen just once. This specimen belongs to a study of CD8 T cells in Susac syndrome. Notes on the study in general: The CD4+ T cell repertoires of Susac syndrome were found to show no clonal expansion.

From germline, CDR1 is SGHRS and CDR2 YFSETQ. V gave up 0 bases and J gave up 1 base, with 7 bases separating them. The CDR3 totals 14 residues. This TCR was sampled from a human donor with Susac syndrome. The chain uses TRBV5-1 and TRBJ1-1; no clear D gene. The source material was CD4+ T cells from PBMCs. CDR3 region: CASSLDYANTEAFF. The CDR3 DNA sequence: TGCGCCAGCAGCTTGGATTACGCGAACACTGAAGCTTTCTTT.